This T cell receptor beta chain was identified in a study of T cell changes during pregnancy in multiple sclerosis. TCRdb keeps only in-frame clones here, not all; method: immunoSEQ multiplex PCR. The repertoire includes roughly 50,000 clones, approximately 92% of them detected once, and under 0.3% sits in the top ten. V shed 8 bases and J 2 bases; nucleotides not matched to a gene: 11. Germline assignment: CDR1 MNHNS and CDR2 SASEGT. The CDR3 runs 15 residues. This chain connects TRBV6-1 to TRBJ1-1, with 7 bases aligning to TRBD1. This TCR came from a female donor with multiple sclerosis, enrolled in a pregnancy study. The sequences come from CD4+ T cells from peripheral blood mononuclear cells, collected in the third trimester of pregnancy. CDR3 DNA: TGTGCCAGCGGACCCAGAGACAGGGTCAACACTGAAGCTTTCTTT. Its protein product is CASGPRDRVNTEAFF.